This T cell receptor beta chain was sequenced during a study of T cell repertoires in cytomegalovirus infection. Whole-study context: HLA-C-restricted CMV epitopes, recently identified, and well-studied HLA-B-restricted ones were used by the study. Public TCR beta signatures indicated both CMV infection and matching HLA type. General study results and limits: Identification of carriers of CMV plus the relevant HLA was achieved through cumulative public TCR beta family frequency. Predominance within the ex vivo response was attributable to HLA-C-restricted CMV-specific TCR beta clonotypes.

One entry per CDR3 protein, called by TCRdb with MiXCR from the reads. The sample contains about 700,000 distinct CDR3 sequences, around 35% of which appear only once. Worth noting for this clonotype: The antigen is not known.

CDR1 and CDR2 from the germline V gene are SGHTA and FQGNSA. This CDR3 contains 15 residues. With 2 bases removed from V and 0 bases from J, the gap between germline ends came to 10 bases. V usage is TRBV7-2 and J usage is TRBJ1-1; D is ambiguous. The receptor was derived from a human donor in good health (CMV status not recorded). Some clones in this sample may be carry-over from other donors' samples. The sample consisted of cultured PBMCs, taken from culture after CMV antigen stimulation. CDR3 nucleotide sequence: TGTGCCAGCAGCTTATTGGTGGGTCTGAACACTGAAGCTTTCTTT. Encoded protein: CASSLLVGLNTEAFF.